This T cell receptor (beta chain) was captured in a study of early T cells in non-severe SARS-CoV-2 infection. J lost 3 bases, V lost 0 bases, and 6 bases had no gene match. There are 15 residues in the CDR3. Germline values: CDR1 SGDLS, CDR2 YYNGEE. This clonotype was recorded many times. TCRdb independently ran MiXCR on the 5' RACE reads; one entry per CDR3 protein. The sample has about 45,000 distinct CDR3 sequences, approximately 10% seen once; the top ten hold around a fifth. Input material: whole blood. The source of this sequence is an adult who was a healthcare worker with PCR-confirmed SARS-CoV-2 infection or an uninfected control (not recorded which). This sequence joins TRBV9 and TRBJ2-7; 7 bases agree with TRBD1. The CDR3: CASSVGTGRSYEQYF. CDR3 nucleotide sequence: TGTGCCAGCAGCGTAGGGACAGGACGGAGCTACGAGCAGTACTTC. Supplemented by reference TRBV9 and TRBJ2-7, the full variable domain reads DSGVTQTPKHLITATGQRVTLRCSPRSGDLSVYWYQQSLDQGLQFLIQYYNGEERAKGNILERFSAQQFPDLHSELNLSSLELGDSALYFCASSVGTGRSYEQYFGPGTRLTVT.